The rows below give T cell receptor beta chains drawn from one sample of a study of control samples from healthy donors and cancer patients. The method was immunoSEQ multiplex PCR; TCRdb's version includes in-frame clones alone and lacks a portion of them. This repertoire includes about 200,000 clones. Sequencing used blood. All receptors derive from a woman aged 30 to 39 in good health. Both conserved end residues are part of each CDR3. The D gene is left open where the match is weak.

V gene	J gene	D gene	CDR3 DNA	CDR3 protein
TRBV11-2	TRBJ1-4	-	TGTGCCAGCAGCTTAGAGATGGGCTGGGGCGAAAAACTGTTTTTT	CASSLEMGWGEKLFF
TRBV13	TRBJ2-7	TRBD2	TGTGCCAGCAGTCATAGCGGGGGGGCCGATTCCGAGCAGTACTTC	CASSHSGGADSEQYF
TRBV6-2/TRBV6-3	TRBJ2-7	-	TGTGCCAGCAGTACCCGGGGACGGACCTACGAGCAGTACTTC	CASSTRGRTYEQYF
TRBV4-1	TRBJ2-7	-	TGCGCCAGCAGCCAAGAATGGGGGGAAAACTACGAGCAGTACTTC	CASSQEWGENYEQYF
TRBV30	TRBJ2-2	-	TGTGCCTGGAGCCGCCTCGGGACCCCAAACACCGGGGAGCTGTTTTTT	CAWSRLGTPNTGELFF
TRBV27	TRBJ1-5	TRBD1	TGTGCCAGCAGTTCCCGGACAGGGAATAGCAATCAGCCCCAGCATTTT	CASSSRTGNSNQPQHF
TRBV25-1	TRBJ2-1	-	TGTGCCAGCAGTCCCGTACAGGGCAATGAGCAGTTCTTC	CASSPVQGNEQFF
TRBV6-1	TRBJ1-1	TRBD1	TGTGCCAGCACTAGGACAGGGGCTGAAGCTTTCTTT	CASTRTGAEAFF
TRBV4-3	TRBJ2-6	-	TGCGCCAGCAGCCAAGGGGCGGCAGTCCCGGGTGCTGGGGCCAACGTCCTGACTTTC	CASSQGAAVPGAGANVLTF
TRBV4-1	TRBJ1-5	-	TGCGCCAGCAGCCAATTTAGGGGTAGCAATCAGCCCCAGCATTTT	CASSQFRGSNQPQHF
TRBV4-1	TRBJ2-2	-	TGCGCCAGCAGCCAGAGGGCCCGCGGCACCGGGGAGCTGTTTTTT	CASSQRARGTGELFF
TRBV5-1	TRBJ2-7	TRBD1	TGCGCCAGCAGCTTGGCAGGGACAGTACTCTACGAGCAGTACTTC	CASSLAGTVLYEQYF
TRBV19	TRBJ1-2	TRBD1	TGTGCCAGTAGTACCAGCGCGGAGGGGGCGCAGGGCTACACCTTC	CASSTSAEGAQGYTF
TRBV5-1	TRBJ1-1	-	TGCGCCAGCAGCACGAGGGTCGGGAACACTGAAGCTTTCTTT	CASSTRVGNTEAFF
TRBV18	TRBJ1-2	-	TGTGCCAGCTCACCACAACAGGGAGATGGCTACACCTTC	CASSPQQGDGYTF
TRBV18	TRBJ1-1	-	TGTGCCAGCTCACCAAAGATACACCTAAACACTGAAGCTTTCTTT	CASSPKIHLNTEAFF
TRBV4-1	TRBJ2-5	-	TGCGCCAGCAGCCAAGGAACGGGGGTCGAGCAAGAGACCCAGTACTTC	CASSQGTGVEQETQYF
TRBV5-1	TRBJ2-5	-	TGCGCCAGCAGCGAGCCATCTGGGGAAGAGACCCAGTACTTC	CASSEPSGEETQYF
TRBV5-6	TRBJ2-7	-	TGTGCCAGCAGCGTCACAGGGCTACTAACCTACGAGCAGTACTTC	CASSVTGLLTYEQYF
TRBV6-1	TRBJ1-1	-	TGTGCCAGCAGTGAAGCCCCGGTTGGGGCTTTCTTT	CASSEAPVGAFF
TRBV30	TRBJ2-2	-	TGTGCCTGGCAAAGGGTAGGGTACACCGGGGAGCTGTTTTTT	CAWQRVGYTGELFF
TRBV24-1	TRBJ2-5	TRBD2	TGTGCCACCAGTGATGGCGCAACTAGCGAAGAGACCCAGTACTTC	CATSDGATSEETQYF
TRBV7-9	TRBJ2-7	-	TGTGCCAGCAGCGACCGGGACACCCCCTACGAGCAGTACTTC	CASSDRDTPYEQYF
TRBV27	TRBJ2-5	-	TGTGCCAGCAGTGTCCGGGCTCTCGGGACCCAGTACTTC	CASSVRALGTQYF
TRBV5-1	TRBJ1-4	-	TGCGCCAGCAGCTTGGCCAGCGGGGGAGGAGAAAAACTGTTTTTT	CASSLASGGGEKLFF
TRBV6-5	TRBJ2-7	-	TGTGCCAGCAGTACGAGCAGGGGAGTGCAGTACTTC	CASSTSRGVQYF
TRBV6-5	TRBJ2-7	-	TGTGCCAGCAGTTATTCGGCGGCTAGCTCCTACGAGCAGTACTTC	CASSYSAASSYEQYF
TRBV6-2/TRBV6-3	TRBJ1-5	-	TGTGCCAGCAGTGATTCCCTACCCAATCAGCCCCAGCATTTT	CASSDSLPNQPQHF
TRBV27	TRBJ2-1	-	TGTGCCAGCAGGTCCGCGGGGGCCCTATACAATGAGCAGTTCTTC	CASRSAGALYNEQFF
TRBV20-1	TRBJ2-5	-	TGCAGTGCTAATGGAGAGACCCAGTACTTC	CSANGETQYF
TRBV18	TRBJ1-2	-	TGTGCCAGCTCACCCGACAGTGAGTATGGCTACACCTTC	CASSPDSEYGYTF
TRBV5-4	TRBJ2-5	TRBD2	TGTGCCAGCAGCCTAGGGACTAGCCCGGAGACCCAGTACTTC	CASSLGTSPETQYF
TRBV20-1	TRBJ2-7	-	TGCAGTGCTAGAGGGTTTTACGAGCAGTACTTC	CSARGFYEQYF
TRBV12-3/TRBV12-4	TRBJ1-1	-	TGTGCCAGCAGTTCCGGGCCCCTAGATGTTTTCTTT	CASSSGPLDVFF
TRBV5-1	TRBJ2-1	TRBD2	TGCGCCAGCAGCTTGACTAGCGGGGGCTCCTACAATGAGCAGTTCTTC	CASSLTSGGSYNEQFF
TRBV6-5	TRBJ1-2	-	TGTGCCAGCAGTTACTCGACAGTGGGTGGCTACACCTTC	CASSYSTVGGYTF
TRBV6-7	TRBJ1-1	-	TGTGCCAGCAGTTACAACAGGCTATTGTATTTCGAGGACACTGAAGCTTTCTTT	CASSYNRLLYFEDTEAFF
TRBV5-8	TRBJ2-5	-	TGTGCCAGCAGCTTGGTCAGGGGTCAAGAGACCCAGTACTTC	CASSLVRGQETQYF
TRBV28	TRBJ1-1	TRBD1	TGTGCCAGCAGTCCACCCGGGACAGGGAGGACTGAAGCTTTCTTT	CASSPPGTGRTEAFF
TRBV7-8	TRBJ1-1	-	TGTGCCAGCAGCTTAGGAGTCAGGGTAAACACTGAAGCTTTCTTT	CASSLGVRVNTEAFF
TRBV7-2	TRBJ2-5	TRBD2	TGTGCCAGCAGCCCACGGACTAGCGGGGGGGCGGAGACCCAGTACTTC	CASSPRTSGGAETQYF
TRBV6-1	TRBJ2-7	-	TGTGCCAGCAGTGAACCCCCGAGGAGCGAGCAGTACTTC	CASSEPPRSEQYF
TRBV7-2	TRBJ1-5	-	TGTGCCAGCAGCTTAGACGGGCTCCAAAGCAATCAGCCCCAGCATTTT	CASSLDGLQSNQPQHF
TRBV5-1	TRBJ1-6	TRBD1	TGCGCCAGCAGCTTGTTCACAGGGGTGGGTTCACCCCTCCACTTT	CASSLFTGVGSPLHF
TRBV11-2	TRBJ1-1	-	TGTGCCAGCAGCCCCCCGGGGGGAGTGAACACTGAAGCTTTCTTT	CASSPPGGVNTEAFF
TRBV7-2	TRBJ2-1	TRBD2	TGTGCCATTTTATCGGGGCTAGCGGGGGGCGAAGTGGGCAATGAGCAGTTCTTC	CAILSGLAGGEVGNEQFF
TRBV2	TRBJ1-4	-	TGTGCCAGCAGTACCGGGACCTCAATCAGCCTTTTT	CASSTGTSISLF
TRBV11-2	TRBJ1-2	-	TGTGCCAGCAGTCGCATCCGAGGTTCGGGTGGAGAATATGGCTACACCTTC	CASSRIRGSGGEYGYTF
TRBV12-3/TRBV12-4	TRBJ1-1	-	TGTGCCAGCAGTTCGAGGAGAGACACTGAAGCTTTCTTT	CASSSRRDTEAFF
TRBV29-1	TRBJ2-3	-	TGCAGCGTGCGACAGCTGTTCGACACAGATACGCAGTATTTT	CSVRQLFDTDTQYF